The sequence of this T cell receptor (beta chain) was determined in a study of T cells in localized non-small cell lung cancer. Data came from immunoSEQ multiplex PCR; TCRdb stores just in-frame clones and leaves some out. The sample includes about 76,000 clones, approximately 84% of them seen just once. The CDR3 length is 16 residues. Per the germline V gene, CDR1 is SGHVS and CDR2 is FNYEAQ. Trimming took off 6 bases at V and 4 bases at J, with 22 bases between the two ends. The receptor was isolated from a female donor over 55 with stage I lung adenocarcinoma. The sample in question was peripheral blood, obtained before any cancer treatment. The V call is TRBV7-6, the J call TRBJ2-7; D might be TRBD1 (6 bases). The CDR3 spells CASSIQPRGSPYEQYF. CDR3 in DNA: TGTGCCAGCAGTATCCAGCCGAGGGGGTCACCTTACGAGCAGTACTTC.